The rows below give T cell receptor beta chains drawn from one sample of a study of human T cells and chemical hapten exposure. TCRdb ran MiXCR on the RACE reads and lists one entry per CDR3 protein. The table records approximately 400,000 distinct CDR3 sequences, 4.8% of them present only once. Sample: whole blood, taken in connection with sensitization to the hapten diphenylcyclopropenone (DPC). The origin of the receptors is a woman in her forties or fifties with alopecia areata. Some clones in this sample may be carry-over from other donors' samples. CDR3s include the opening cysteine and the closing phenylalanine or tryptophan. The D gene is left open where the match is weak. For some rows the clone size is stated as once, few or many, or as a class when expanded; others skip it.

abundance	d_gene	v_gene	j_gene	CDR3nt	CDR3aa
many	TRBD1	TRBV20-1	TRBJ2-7	TGCAGTGTCTCACAGGGGTCGTTCTCCTACGAGCAGTACTTC	CSVSQGSFSYEQYF
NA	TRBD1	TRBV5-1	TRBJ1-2	TGCGCCAGCAGCCCTACGACAGGGAACTATGGCTACACCTTC	CASSPTTGNYGYTF
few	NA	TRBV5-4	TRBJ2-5	TGTGCCAGCATTAAGGACAGCGACCAAGAGACCCAGTACTTC	CASIKDSDQETQYF
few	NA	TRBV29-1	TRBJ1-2	TGCAGCGTTGCCCAGGGTAACTATGGCTACACCTTC	CSVAQGNYGYTF
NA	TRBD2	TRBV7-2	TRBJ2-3	TGTGCCAGCAGCTTAAGGAATAGCGGGGATACGCAGTATTTT	CASSLRNSGDTQYF
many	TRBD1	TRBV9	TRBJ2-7	TGTGCCAGCAGCGCAGAGGGGACAGGGACCTACGAGCAGTACTTC	CASSAEGTGTYEQYF
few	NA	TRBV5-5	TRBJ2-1	TGTGCCAGCAGCTTGGCCTCAGCACATGAGCAGTTCTTC	CASSLASAHEQFF
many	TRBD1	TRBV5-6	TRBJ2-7	TGTGCCAGCAGCCCGGTGACAGACAGGGGCGCCTACGAGCAGTACTTC	CASSPVTDRGAYEQYF
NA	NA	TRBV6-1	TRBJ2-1	TGTGCCAGCAGTGACCGGGACACCAAGTACAATGAGCAGTTCTTC	CASSDRDTKYNEQFF
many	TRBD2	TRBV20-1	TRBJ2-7	TGCAGTGCTAAGAGCGGGAAGAGCTCCTACGAGCAGTACTTC	CSAKSGKSSYEQYF
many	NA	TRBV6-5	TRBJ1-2	TGTGCCAGCAGTTACTCGAGAGGGGCCAACTATGGCTACACCTTC	CASSYSRGANYGYTF
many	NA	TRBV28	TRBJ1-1	TGTGCCAGCAGTCCCCCAGGGTCGAACACTGAAGCTTTCTTT	CASSPPGSNTEAFF
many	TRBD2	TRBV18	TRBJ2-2	TGTGCCAGCTCACCCCAGCGGGGGGCCTTGAACACCGGGGAGCTGTTTTTT	CASSPQRGALNTGELFF
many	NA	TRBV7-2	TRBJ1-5	TGTGCCAGCAGCTTAGATAGACCGCACAATCAGCCCCAGCATTTT	CASSLDRPHNQPQHF
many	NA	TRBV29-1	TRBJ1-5	TGCAGCGTTGAAGGAGGGGACGGTCAGCCCCAGCATTTT	CSVEGGDGQPQHF
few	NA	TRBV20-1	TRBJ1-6	TGCAGTGCTCGGAGGGGAGAGGGGAATTCACCCCTCCACTTT	CSARRGEGNSPLHF
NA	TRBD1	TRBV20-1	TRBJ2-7	TGCAGTGCTAGAGATCTGGGGACAGGGGTATACGAGCAGTACTTC	CSARDLGTGVYEQYF
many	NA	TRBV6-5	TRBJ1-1	TGTGCCAGCAGTTATATGCGGGGATTCATGAACACTGAAGCTTTCTTT	CASSYMRGFMNTEAFF
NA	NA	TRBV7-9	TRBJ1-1	TGTGCCAGCAGCCCGGACCTGAACACTGAAGCTTTCTTT	CASSPDLNTEAFF
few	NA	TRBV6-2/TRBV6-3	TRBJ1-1	TGTGCCAGCAGTTACTTGGAAAGGACTGAAGCTTTCTTT	CASSYLERTEAFF
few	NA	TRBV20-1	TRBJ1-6	TGCAGTGCTAACGTACCGAGTGGCTATAATTCACCCCTCCACTTT	CSANVPSGYNSPLHF
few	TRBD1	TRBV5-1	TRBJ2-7	TGCGCCAGCAGCTTAACATCTGGGACAGCCTCCTACGAGCAGTACTTC	CASSLTSGTASYEQYF
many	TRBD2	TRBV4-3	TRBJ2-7	TGCGCCAGCAGCCAAGATGGGAGGGCGGGTGAGCAGTACTTC	CASSQDGRAGEQYF
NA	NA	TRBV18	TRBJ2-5	TGTGCCAGCTCATCCAATGCAGGGTCGGGGGAGACCCAGTACTTC	CASSSNAGSGETQYF
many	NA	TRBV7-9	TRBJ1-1	TGTGCCAGCAGCTTATTGGTAGGCGAAACTGAAGCTTTCTTT	CASSLLVGETEAFF
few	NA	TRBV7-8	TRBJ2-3	TGTGCCAGCAGCTTAGCGCGGACATCCCGGGATAATACGCAGTATTTT	CASSLARTSRDNTQYF
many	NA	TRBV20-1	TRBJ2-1	TGCAGTGCTAGAGTAGGGGCGGCTCCCTACAATGAGCAGTTCTTC	CSARVGAAPYNEQFF
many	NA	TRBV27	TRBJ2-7	TGTGCCAGCAGTTTTTCGACATCCTACGAGCAGTACTTC	CASSFSTSYEQYF
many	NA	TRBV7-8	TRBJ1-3	TGTGCCAGCAGCTTAGGCGGCTGGGCAGGAAACACCATATATTTT	CASSLGGWAGNTIYF
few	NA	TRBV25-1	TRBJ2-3	TGTGCCAGCAGTGTGTGGGGTGCAGATACGCAGTATTTT	CASSVWGADTQYF
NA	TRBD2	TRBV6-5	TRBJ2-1	TGTGCCAGCAGTCTCACTAGCGGGGGGGCCAAGAATGAGCAGTTCTTC	CASSLTSGGAKNEQFF
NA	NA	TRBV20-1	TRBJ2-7	TGCAGTGCGGTGACCCGGGAGTCCCTTCGGGAGCAGTACTTC	CSAVTRESLREQYF
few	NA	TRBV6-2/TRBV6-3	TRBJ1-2	TGTGCCAGCTCTTCTGGGGTTCGCAGGCCACAAAACTATGGCTACACCTTC	CASSSGVRRPQNYGYTF
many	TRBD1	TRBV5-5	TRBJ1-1	TGTGCCAGCAGCGTTGGACAGGGTACCACTGAAGCTTTCTTT	CASSVGQGTTEAFF
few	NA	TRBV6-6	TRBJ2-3	TGTGCCAGCAGTTTAGGCAGCGGGACACGAAGCGCAGATACGCAGTATTTT	CASSLGSGTRSADTQYF
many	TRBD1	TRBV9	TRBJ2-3	TGTGCCAGCAGCTTCACACAGGGGGCGGGAGATACGCAGTATTTT	CASSFTQGAGDTQYF
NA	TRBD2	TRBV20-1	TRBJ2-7	TGCAGTGCTATTAGCGGGAGGACCTTGGAGCAGTACTTC	CSAISGRTLEQYF
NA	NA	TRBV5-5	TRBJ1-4	TGTGCCAGCAGCTCCTTAGGGACCGCAAGCGAAAAACTGTTTTTT	CASSSLGTASEKLFF
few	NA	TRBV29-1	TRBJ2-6	TGCAGCGTTGAAGATTCAGGACCCTCGGGGGCCAACGTCCTGACTTTC	CSVEDSGPSGANVLTF
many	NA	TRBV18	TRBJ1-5	TGTGCCAGCTCACCAGGAAGTGCTCGAGACCAGCATTTT	CASSPGSARDQHF
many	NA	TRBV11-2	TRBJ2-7	TGTGCCAGCAGCTCGCCAGGGCGGGAAAACTCCTACGAGCAGTACTTC	CASSSPGRENSYEQYF
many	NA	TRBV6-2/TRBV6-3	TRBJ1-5	TGTGCCAGCAGCCGCGTGGGGGCTCAGCCCCAGCATTTT	CASSRVGAQPQHF
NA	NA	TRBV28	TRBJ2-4	TGTGCCAGCACCCAAGGGGGGGGGACACAGTACTTC	CASTQGGGTQYF
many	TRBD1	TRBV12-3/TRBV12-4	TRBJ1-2	TGTGCCAGCAGGCTTACAGGGGGCGAGGACTATGGCTACACCTTC	CASRLTGGEDYGYTF
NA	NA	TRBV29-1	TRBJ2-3	TGCAGCTTCCGTCTCGGCGGGGCAAGCACAGATACGCAGTATTTT	CSFRLGGASTDTQYF
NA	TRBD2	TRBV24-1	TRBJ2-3	TGTGCCACCAGTGATCCCGAGAGGACTAGCGGGATCACAGATACGCAGTATTTT	CATSDPERTSGITDTQYF
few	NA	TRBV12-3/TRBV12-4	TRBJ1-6	TGTGCCAGCAGTTCTCAGAGGGGTCCAAATTCACCCCTCCACTTT	CASSSQRGPNSPLHF
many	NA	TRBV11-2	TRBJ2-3	TGTGCCAGCAGCTCAGATACGCAGTATTTT	CASSSDTQYF
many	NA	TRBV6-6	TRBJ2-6	TGTGCCAGCAGGCGGGACACCTCATACGGGGCCAACGTCCTGACTTTC	CASRRDTSYGANVLTF
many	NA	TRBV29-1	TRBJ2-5	TGCAGCGTTGAAGCGTCCGCAGGTCAAGAGACCCAGTACTTC	CSVEASAGQETQYF
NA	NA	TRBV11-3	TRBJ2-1	TGTGCCAGCAGCATAGGCCGCGAGGGCCGCAATGAGCAGTTCTTC	CASSIGREGRNEQFF
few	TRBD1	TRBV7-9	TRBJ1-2	TGTGCCAGCAGCTTGACAGGGGGCCTCTATGGCTACACCTTC	CASSLTGGLYGYTF